These 18 T cell receptor beta chains originate from one sample sequenced in a study of blood T cell repertoires in COVID-19. Using immunoSEQ multiplex PCR, the repertoire was profiled, and TCRdb retains in-frame clones only, with some absent. Among around 310,000 clones, about 89% were seen once, and the ten largest hold 12%. Sequencing was done on a sample of peripheral blood. These receptors were taken from a woman aged 60 to 75 with acute or convalescent COVID-19.

The V and J genes are TRBV24-1 and TRBJ2-5; D is ambiguous. Germline V gene sequence: CDR1 KGHDR, CDR2 SFDVKD. There are 14 residues in the CDR3. Trimming pared 1 base from V and 0 bases from J, leaving 5 bases between. The CDR3 spells CATSDFQNQETQYF. CDR3 bases: TGTGCCACCAGTGATTTCCAGAACCAAGAGACCCAGTACTTC.

This clone is a singleton in its sample. The chain carries TRBV9 and TRBJ2-3, with D possibly TRBD2 on 7 matching bases. V lost 3 bases, J lost 5 bases, and 25 bases lay in between. The length of the CDR3 is 18 residues. Germline lookup yields CDR1 SGDLS and CDR2 YYNGEE. DNA for the CDR3: TGTGCCAGCAGCGCTACCCCGATAGGGGGAGGGCCAGGAGATACGCAGTATTTT. Its translation is CASSATPIGGGPGDTQYF.

V usage is TRBV12-3 or TRBV12-4 and J usage is TRBJ1-2; tentative D call: TRBD1 (6 bases). There are 12 residues in the CDR3. Trimming removed 5 bases at V and 8 bases at J, with 12 bases between. CDR3 sequence reads: CASSPQGAGYTF. CDR3 nucleotide sequence: TGTGCCAGCAGTCCACAGGGTGCCGGCTACACCTTC.

The chain uses TRBV6-6 and TRBJ1-5; the D is unclear. The CDR3 runs to 13 residues. Looked up from germline, CDR1 is MNHNY and CDR2 is SVGAGI (reference sequence). Trimming pared 7 bases from V and 7 bases from J, leaving 14 bases between. CDR3 sequence reads: CASTLGGKQPQHF. The CDR3 bases are TGTGCCAGCACCCTGGGAGGGAAGCAGCCCCAGCATTTT.

The sample holds a few counts of this clone. The chain couples TRBV21-1 to TRBJ2-2; TRBD2 is the table's D call and was not checked against the DNA. TRBV21-1 is flagged as a pseudogene. There are 16 residues in the CDR3. CDR3 amino acids: CASSKSPGGDTGELFF. CDR3 DNA: TGTGCCAGCAGCAAGTCACCGGGAGGGGACACCGGGGAGCTGTTTTTT.

The chain joins TRBV7-9 to TRBJ2-4; perhaps TRBD2 as D (5 bases). Trimming took 4 bases from V and 3 from J, leaving 22 bases between them. Germline V CDR1 and CDR2: SEHNR, FQNEAQ (reference sequence). This CDR3 is 18 amino acids long. The CDR3 protein is CASSSLGNSGLGKNIQYF. For the CDR3, the DNA is TGTGCCAGCAGCTCGTTGGGCAATTCGGGATTGGGCAAAAACATTCAGTACTTC.

This clone was counted a few times. CDR3 amino acids: CASSVDQYETQYF. The CDR3 DNA follows: TGTGCCAGCAGCGTAGACCAGTATGAGACCCAGTACTTC. J is TRBJ2-5 and V is TRBV9, with no clear D. Per germline, CDR1 SGDLS and CDR2 YYNGEE. The CDR3 loop spans 13 amino acids. Trimming left V 0 bases short and J 5 bases short, with 8 bases between.

This clone was detected once. The V and J genes are TRBV7-9 and TRBJ1-2; tentative D call: TRBD1 (6 bases). V lost 5 bases, J lost 1 base, and 17 bases lay in between. Germline CDR1 is SEHNR and CDR2 is FQNEAQ (reference sequence). The CDR3 loop spans 16 amino acids. The DNA for the CDR3 is TGTGCCAGCAGCCCACTTGGGGGCGGGCGTAACTATGGCTACACCTTC. Its translation: CASSPLGGGRNYGYTF.

Here the CDR3 DNA reads TGTGCCAGCAGTTACTCTGGAGATCACAATGAGCAGTTCTTC. It codes for CASSYSGDHNEQFF. The chain is built from TRBV6-5 and TRBJ2-1; D call uncertain. CDR1 MNHEY and CDR2 SVGAGI come from the germline V gene. The CDR3 contains 14 residues. Trimming took off 0 bases at V and 5 bases at J, with 8 bases between the two ends.

The chain is built from TRBV24-1 and TRBJ2-5, with 10 nucleotides matching TRBD1. The J segment lost 4 bases and the V segment lost 8 bases, leaving 6 bases of the junction unmatched. Germline CDR1 is KGHDR and CDR2 is SFDVKD. The CDR3 is 14 amino acids. Here the CDR3 reads CATKQTGGLETQYF. The DNA of the CDR3 is TGTGCCACCAAGCAGACAGGGGGCCTAGAGACCCAGTACTTC.

J is TRBJ1-6 and V is TRBV9, with a possible D match to TRBD1 (5 bases). The CDR3 extends over 15 amino acids. The germline gives CDR1 SGDLS, CDR2 YYNGEE. Deletions cut 0 bases from V and 7 bases from J, with 11 bases between. Here the CDR3 DNA reads TGTGCCAGCAGCGTAGCTACGACAGAAAATTCACCCCTCCACTTT. Residues: CASSVATTENSPLHF.

This sequence joins TRBV5-1 and TRBJ1-1, with 7 nucleotides matching TRBD1. This CDR3 has 14 amino acids. V dropped 4 bases and J dropped 2; count of bases not matched to a gene: 5. CDR1 SGHRS and CDR2 YFSETQ come from the germline V gene. The CDR3: CASSRRQGNTEAFF. In DNA form, the CDR3 reads TGCGCCAGCAGCCGAAGACAGGGCAACACTGAAGCTTTCTTT.

This chain connects TRBV27 to TRBJ1-1; no clear D. Trimming stripped 1 base from V and 1 base from J, with 10 bases between. The CDR3 consists of 15 residues. The germline gives CDR1 MNHEY, CDR2 SMNVEV (reference sequence). The CDR3 coding sequence is TGTGCCAGCAGTTTATTCCGGTCGCGGAACACTGAAGCTTTCTTT. Its translation: CASSLFRSRNTEAFF.

V and J are TRBV19 and TRBJ2-7; 11 bases agree with TRBD2. The CDR3 totals 15 residues. V gave up 4 bases and J gave up 2 bases; unmatched junction bases: 4. Germline V lookup: CDR1 LNHDA, CDR2 SQIVND (reference sequence). The CDR3 coding sequence is TGTGCCAGTAGTACCCGTAGCGGGGGGGCCTACGAGCAGTACTTC. Its translation is CASSTRSGGAYEQYF.

This rearrangement joins TRBV7-2 to TRBJ1-5; D might be TRBD1 (6 bases). Trimming cost V 2 bases and J 2 bases, with 10 bases left between them. This CDR3 contains 15 residues. Germline-derived CDR1 and CDR2 are SGHTA and FQGNSA. CDR3 DNA sequence: TGTGCCAGCAGCTTAAATTCAGGGGGCAATCAGCCCCAGCATTTT. Translating it yields CASSLNSGGNQPQHF.

The rearrangement uses TRBV28 and TRBJ1-4, with 8 positions matching TRBD1. From germline, CDR1 is MDHEN and CDR2 SYDVKM. The V segment lost 3 bases and the J segment 10 bases; nucleotides outside the gene matches: 16. This CDR3 comprises 17 residues. As DNA, the CDR3 is TGTGCCAGCAGTTTTTGGGGCATGGACAGGGCGGCCGGAAAACTGTTTTTT. It codes for CASSFWGMDRAAGKLFF.

The chain combines TRBV11-3 with TRBJ2-2, with no clear D. Germline CDR1 reads SGHNT; CDR2 reads YENEEA. Trimming removed 4 bases from V and 3 bases from J, with 6 bases in between. This CDR3 is 13 amino acids long. The CDR3 region is CASSYLDTGELFF. CDR3 bases: TGTGCCAGCAGCTACTTAGACACCGGGGAGCTGTTTTTT. Drawing the rest from reference TRBV11-3 and TRBJ2-2, the complete variable domain is EAGVVQSPRYKIIEKKQPVAFWCNPISGHNTLYWYLQNLGQGPELLIRYENEEAVDDSQLPKDRFSAERLKGVDSTLKIQPAELGDSAVYLCASSYLDTGELFFGEGSRLTVL.

The chain has TRBV7-9 and TRBJ1-2; TRBD1 matches 9 bases. Germline CDR1 reads SEHNR; CDR2 reads FQNEAQ (reference sequence). CDR3 length equals 14 residues. V lost 5 bases to trimming and J lost 6 bases; unmatched junction nucleotides: 7. The CDR3 nucleotides are TGTGCCAGCAGCGTGGGACAGGGAGGCGATGGCTACACCTTC. This translates into CASSVGQGGDGYTF.